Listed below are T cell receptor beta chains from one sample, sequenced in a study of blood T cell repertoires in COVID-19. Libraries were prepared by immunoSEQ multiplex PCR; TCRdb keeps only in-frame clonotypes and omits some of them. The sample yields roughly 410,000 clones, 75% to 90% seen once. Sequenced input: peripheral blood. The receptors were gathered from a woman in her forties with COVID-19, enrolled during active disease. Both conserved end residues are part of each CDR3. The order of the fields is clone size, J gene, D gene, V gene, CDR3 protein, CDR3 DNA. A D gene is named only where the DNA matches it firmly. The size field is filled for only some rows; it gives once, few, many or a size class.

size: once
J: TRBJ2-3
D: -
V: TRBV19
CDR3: CASSIGEGTDTQYF
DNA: TGTGCCAGTAGTATTGGAGAAGGCACAGATACGCAGTATTTT

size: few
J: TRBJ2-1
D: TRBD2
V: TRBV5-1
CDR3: CASSGRTSGRSDNEQFF
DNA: TGCGCCAGCAGCGGAAGGACTAGCGGGAGGAGCGACAATGAGCAGTTCTTC

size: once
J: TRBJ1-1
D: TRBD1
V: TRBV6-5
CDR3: CASIDVTRGGGGCFF
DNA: TGTGCCAGCATCGATGTTACGCGAGGGGGCGGAGGGTGCTTCTTT

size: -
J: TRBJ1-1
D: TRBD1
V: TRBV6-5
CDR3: CASRDRRGLYTEAFF
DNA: TGTGCCAGCAGGGACCGGAGGGGGCTCTACACTGAAGCTTTCTTT

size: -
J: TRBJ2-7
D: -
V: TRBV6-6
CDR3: CASGREREQYF
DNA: TGTGCCAGCGGTCGTGAGCGCGAGCAGTACTTC

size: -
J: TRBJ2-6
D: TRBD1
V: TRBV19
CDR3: CASSSLGQGMTFGANVLTF
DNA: TGTGCCAGTAGTAGTTTGGGACAGGGGATGACGTTTGGGGCCAACGTCCTGACTTTC

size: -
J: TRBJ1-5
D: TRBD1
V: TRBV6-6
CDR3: CASSRDRNTNQPQHF
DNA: TGTGCCAGCAGTCGGGACAGAAATACGAATCAGCCCCAGCATTTT

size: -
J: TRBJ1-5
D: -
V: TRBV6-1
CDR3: CASSESQEPNQPQHF
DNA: TGTGCCAGCAGTGAATCCCAGGAACCCAATCAGCCCCAGCATTTT

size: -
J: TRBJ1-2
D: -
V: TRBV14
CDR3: CASSQVFVAGRGGYTF
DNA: TGTGCCAGCAGCCAAGTTTTCGTAGCAGGAAGGGGTGGCTACACCTTC

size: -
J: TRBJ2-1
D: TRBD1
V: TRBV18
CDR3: CASSPGGQGSYNEQFF
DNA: TGTGCCAGCTCACCAGGGGGACAGGGGTCGTACAATGAGCAGTTCTTC

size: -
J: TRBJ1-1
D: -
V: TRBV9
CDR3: CASSVVQAAEAFF
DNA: TGTGCCAGCAGCGTAGTCCAGGCCGCTGAAGCTTTCTTT

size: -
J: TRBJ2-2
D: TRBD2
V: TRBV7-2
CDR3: CASSVYPGGNTGELFF
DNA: TGTGCCAGCAGCGTCTACCCGGGGGGGAACACCGGGGAGCTGTTTTTT

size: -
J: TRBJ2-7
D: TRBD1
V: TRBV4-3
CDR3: CASSQEGRGSSYEQYF
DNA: TGCGCCAGCAGCCAAGAGGGCAGGGGGTCCTCCTACGAGCAGTACTTC

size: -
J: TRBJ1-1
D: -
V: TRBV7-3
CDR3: CASSLTRGNTEAFF
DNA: TGTGCCAGCAGCTTAACCAGGGGGAACACTGAAGCTTTCTTT

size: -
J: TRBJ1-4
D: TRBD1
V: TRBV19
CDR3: CASHRDRDSQKLFF
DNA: TGTGCCAGTCACCGGGACAGGGATAGTCAAAAACTGTTTTTT

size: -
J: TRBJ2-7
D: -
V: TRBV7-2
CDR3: CASSLGSTGLWQQYF
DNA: TGTGCCAGCAGCTTAGGATCCACAGGGTTATGGCAGCAGTACTTC

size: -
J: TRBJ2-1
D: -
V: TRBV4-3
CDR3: CASSPGTSPGEQFF
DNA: TGCGCCAGCAGCCCGGGGACTTCCCCCGGGGAGCAGTTCTTC

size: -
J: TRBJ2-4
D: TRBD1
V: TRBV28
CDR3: CASSLVRTGGSKNIQYF
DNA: TGTGCCAGCAGTTTAGTTAGGACAGGCGGATCCAAAAACATTCAGTACTTC

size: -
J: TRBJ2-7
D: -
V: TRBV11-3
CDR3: CASSLGQEYEQYF
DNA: TGTGCCAGCAGCTTAGGTCAGGAATACGAGCAGTACTTC

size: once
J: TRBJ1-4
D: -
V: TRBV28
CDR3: CASSGIQHQGEKLFF
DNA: TGTGCCAGCAGTGGTATACAGCACCAGGGTGAAAAACTGTTTTTT

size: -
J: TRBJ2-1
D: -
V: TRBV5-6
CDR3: CASSFLNEQFF
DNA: TGTGCCAGCAGCTTTCTAAATGAGCAGTTCTTC

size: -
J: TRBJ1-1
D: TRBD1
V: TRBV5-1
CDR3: CASSARTGGNTEAFF
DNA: TGCGCCAGCAGCGCCCGGACAGGGGGAAACACTGAAGCTTTCTTT

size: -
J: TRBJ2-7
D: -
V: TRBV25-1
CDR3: CASSERISGKSYEQYF
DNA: TGTGCCAGCAGTGAAAGGATTAGCGGTAAATCCTACGAGCAGTACTTC

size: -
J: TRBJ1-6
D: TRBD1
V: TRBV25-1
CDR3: CASAQGGSPLHF
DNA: TGTGCCAGCGCCCAGGGGGGATCACCCCTCCACTTT

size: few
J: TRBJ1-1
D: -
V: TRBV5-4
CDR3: CASSSRGKNTEAFF
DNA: TGTGCCAGCAGCTCTCGGGGAAAAAACACTGAAGCTTTCTTT

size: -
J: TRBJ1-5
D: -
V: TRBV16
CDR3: CASSHPGEGNQPQHF
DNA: TGTGCCAGCAGCCACCCGGGAGAAGGCAATCAGCCCCAGCATTTT

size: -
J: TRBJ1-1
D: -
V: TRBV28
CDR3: CASSRPTVEEWEAFF
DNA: TGTGCCAGCAGCCGTCCTACGGTAGAGGAGTGGGAAGCTTTCTTT

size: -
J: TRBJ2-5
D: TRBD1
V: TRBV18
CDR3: CASSPITGGEETQYF
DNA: TGTGCCAGCTCTCCAATCACAGGGGGCGAAGAGACCCAGTACTTC

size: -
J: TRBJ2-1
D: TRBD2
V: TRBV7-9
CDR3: CASSLVPAGVLEQFF
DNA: TGTGCCAGCAGCTTAGTCCCAGCGGGAGTTCTCGAGCAGTTCTTC

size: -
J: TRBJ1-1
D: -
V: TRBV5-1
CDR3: CASSLGSGISTEAFF
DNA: TGCGCCAGCAGCTTGGGTTCAGGCATCAGCACTGAAGCTTTCTTT

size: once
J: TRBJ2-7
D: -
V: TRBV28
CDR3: CASSLFRRGGLNF
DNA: TGTGCCAGCAGTTTATTTAGACGCGGGGGCCTCAACTTC

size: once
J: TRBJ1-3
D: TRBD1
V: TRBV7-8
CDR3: CASSLARPGQGAGNTIYF
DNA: TGTGCCAGCAGCTTAGCCCGCCCGGGACAGGGGGCTGGAAACACCATATATTTT

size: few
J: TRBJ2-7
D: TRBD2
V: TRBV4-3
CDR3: CASSQGLAGEYEQYF
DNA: TGCGCCAGCAGCCAAGGACTAGCGGGAGAGTACGAGCAGTACTTC

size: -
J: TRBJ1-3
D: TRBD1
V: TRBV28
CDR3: CASSLQGQGSGNTIYF
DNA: TGTGCCAGCAGTTTACAGGGACAGGGCTCTGGAAACACCATATATTTT

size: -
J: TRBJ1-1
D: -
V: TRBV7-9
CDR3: CASSLQGNTEAFF
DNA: TGTGCCAGCAGCTTACAGGGGAACACTGAAGCTTTCTTT

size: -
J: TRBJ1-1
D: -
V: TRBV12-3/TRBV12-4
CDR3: CASSLSGDTEAFF
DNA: TGTGCCAGCAGTTTATCAGGGGACACTGAAGCTTTCTTT

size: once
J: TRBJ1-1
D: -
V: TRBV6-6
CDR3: CATTTGQRWGRTEAFF
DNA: TGTGCCACCACCACCGGGCAGAGGTGGGGGCGAACTGAAGCTTTCTTT

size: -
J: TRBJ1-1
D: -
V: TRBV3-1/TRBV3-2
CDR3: CASSQANTEAFF
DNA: TGTGCCAGCAGCCAAGCAAACACTGAAGCTTTCTTT

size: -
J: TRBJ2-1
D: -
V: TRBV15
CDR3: CATSRIASQVEQFF
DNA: TGTGCCACCAGCAGGATAGCGTCGCAGGTTGAGCAGTTCTTC

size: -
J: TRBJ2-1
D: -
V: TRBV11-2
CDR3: CASSLVAFVGSTDEQFF
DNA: TGTGCCAGCAGCTTAGTTGCTTTCGTGGGCAGTACGGATGAGCAGTTCTTC

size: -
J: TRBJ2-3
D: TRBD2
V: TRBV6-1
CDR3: CASSEWASGGADTQYF
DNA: TGTGCCAGCAGTGAATGGGCTAGCGGGGGGGCAGATACGCAGTATTTT

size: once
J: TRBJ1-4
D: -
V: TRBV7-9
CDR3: CASSFALTGPNEKLFF
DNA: TGTGCCAGCAGCTTCGCCCTGACAGGCCCTAATGAAAAACTGTTTTTT

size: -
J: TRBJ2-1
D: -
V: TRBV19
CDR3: CASSIGLNEQFF
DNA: TGTGCCAGTAGTATAGGGCTGAATGAGCAGTTCTTC

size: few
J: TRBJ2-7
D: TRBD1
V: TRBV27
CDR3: CASRRITGTGYEQYF
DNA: TGTGCCAGCAGGCGAATAACCGGGACAGGGTACGAGCAGTACTTC

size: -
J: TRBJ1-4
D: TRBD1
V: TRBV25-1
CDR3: CASSDSPGRGQNEKLFF
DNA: TGTGCCAGCAGTGATTCCCCCGGCCGGGGACAGAATGAAAAACTGTTTTTT

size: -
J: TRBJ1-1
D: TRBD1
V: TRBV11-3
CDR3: CASSPVPQGAFTEAFF
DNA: TGTGCCAGCAGCCCAGTACCACAGGGGGCATTCACTGAAGCTTTCTTT

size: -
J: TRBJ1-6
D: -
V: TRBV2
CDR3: CASTEERSSPLHF
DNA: TGTGCCAGCACCGAGGAGAGGAGTTCACCCCTCCACTTT

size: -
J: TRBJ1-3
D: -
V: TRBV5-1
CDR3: CASSPDTSGNTIYF
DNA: TGCGCCAGCAGCCCTGACACCTCTGGAAACACCATATATTTT

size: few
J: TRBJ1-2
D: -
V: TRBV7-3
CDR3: CASSLGGSYGYTF
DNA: TGTGCCAGCAGCTTGGGGGGGTCCTATGGCTACACCTTC

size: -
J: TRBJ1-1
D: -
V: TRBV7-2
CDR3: CASSFFLRGRDTEAFF
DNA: TGTGCCAGCAGCTTTTTCCTCCGCGGCAGGGACACTGAAGCTTTCTTT

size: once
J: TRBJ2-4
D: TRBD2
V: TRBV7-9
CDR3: CASSPLGLAGVAGIQYF
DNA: TGTGCCAGCAGCCCATTAGGGCTAGCGGGAGTCGCGGGCATTCAGTACTTC

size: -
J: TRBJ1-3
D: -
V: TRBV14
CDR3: CASRQGQMSGNTIYF
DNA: TGTGCCAGCAGACAGGGACAAATGTCTGGAAACACCATATATTTT

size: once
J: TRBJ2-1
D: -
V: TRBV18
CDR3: CASSPGTSKGNEQFF
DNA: TGTGCCAGCTCACCAGGGACATCAAAGGGCAATGAGCAGTTCTTC

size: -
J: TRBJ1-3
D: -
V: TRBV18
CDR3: CASSQNQRSSGNTIYF
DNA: TGTGCCAGCTCACAAAACCAAAGGAGCTCTGGAAACACCATATATTTT